This entry lists 10 T cell receptor beta chains sequenced from one sample in a study of shared clonotypes between healthy human individuals. This table comes from immunoSEQ multiplex PCR, and its TCRdb copy is limited to in-frame clones, with some not included. The data show about 510,000 clones, about 75% seen once. Sequenced material: PBMCs. The receptors originated from a woman aged 40 to 49 in good health. Some clones in this sample may be carry-over from other donors' samples.

Concerning this clone: At one end the junction does not follow the germline gene, possibly because of a read error. The chain recombines TRBV7-8 with TRBJ2-7; D is uncertain. Germline values: CDR1 SGHVS, CDR2 FQNEAQ. The CDR3 length is 15 residues. The CDR3 sequence is CASSFLRYSPYKQYF. For the CDR3, the DNA is TGTGCTAGCAGTTTCCTCCGCTACTCACCCTACAAGCAGTACTTC.

This clone has only a few counts. This chain links TRBV30 with TRBJ1-1; 8 bases fit TRBD1. CDR3 length equals 14 residues. Germline V gene sequence: CDR1 GTSNPN, CDR2 SVGIG (reference sequence). The V gene end was trimmed by 4 bases and the J gene end by 4 bases; junction bases not matched to a gene: 8. DNA of the CDR3: TGTGCCTGGAATGGACAGGGACTTGGCACTGAAGCTTTCTTT. Translated, it gives CAWNGQGLGTEAFF.

The count of this clone is one. The chain recombines TRBV28 with TRBJ1-4, with D possibly being TRBD1 (5 bases). The CDR3 sequence is 13 residues long. In germline, CDR1 is MDHEN, CDR2 SYDVKM. Trimming took off 7 bases at V and 5 bases at J, with 11 bases between the two ends. CDR3: CASTTGGNEKLFF. Written as DNA, the CDR3 is TGTGCCAGCACCACGGGGGGGAATGAAAAACTGTTTTTT.

In the case of this clone: Just one base apart from a much larger clone, this may be a read error. The same CDR3 is also encoded by other DNA sequences in this sample. CDR3 sequence (DNA): TGTGCCAGTAGTATTAACACCGGGGAGCTGTTTTTT. Protein sequence: CASSINTGELFF. The V call is TRBV19, the J call TRBJ2-2; no firm D call. The V gene's germline CDR1 is LNHDA and CDR2 SQIVND (reference sequence). This CDR3 is 12 amino acids long. Trimming cost V 3 bases and J 2 bases, with 1 base left between them.

The rearrangement links TRBV6-5 to TRBJ2-7; 9 bases agree with TRBD1. V shed 6 bases, J shed 6 bases, and the junction held 12 bases outside the gene matches. Germline V gene lookup returns CDR1 MNHEY and CDR2 SVGAGI. This CDR3 spans 15 amino acids. This CDR3 is CASRTIGTGSPEQYF. The DNA for the CDR3 is TGTGCCAGCAGGACCATCGGGACAGGGTCCCCCGAGCAGTACTTC.

The genes are TRBV28 and TRBJ1-5; D may be TRBD1 (5 bases). The CDR3 covers 16 residues. V was cut by 5 bases and J by 0 bases, with 14 bases left in between. In germline, CDR1 is MDHEN, CDR2 SYDVKM. The CDR3 reads CASSPSQGYSNQPQHF. The CDR3 DNA sequence: TGTGCCAGCAGTCCATCTCAGGGATATAGCAATCAGCCCCAGCATTTT.

The V gene is TRBV7-9, the J gene TRBJ2-5; D gene ambiguous. The J call is uncertain, as TRBJ2-7 better fits the DNA end. CDR3 size: 11 residues. CDR1 and CDR2 from the germline V gene are SEHNR and FQNEAQ (reference sequence). This CDR3 is CASSSLYEQYF. CDR3 sequence (DNA): TGTGCCAGCAGTTCACTCTACGAGCAGTACTTC.

In this sample, this clone turned up a few times. The gene calls are TRBV4-1 and TRBJ1-2; 7 nucleotides line up with TRBD1. CDR1 and CDR2 (germline): MGHRA, YSYEKL. The CDR3 has 16 amino acids. V trimming: 0 bases; J trimming: 7 bases; junction bases outside the gene matches: 11. The CDR3 protein is CASSQETGYSSFGYTF. The CDR3 DNA is TGCGCCAGCAGCCAAGAGACAGGGTATTCTTCCTTTGGCTACACCTTC.

The J gene is TRBJ2-1, the V gene TRBV27; TRBD2 might be the D (6 bases). The CDR3 has 14 residues. V was pared by 6 bases and J by 0 bases, with 9 bases between. Germline V gene data show CDR1 as MNHEY and CDR2 as SMNVEV (reference sequence). CDR3 nucleotide sequence: TGTGCCAGCAGGGAGCGGGCCTCCTACAATGAGCAGTTCTTC. As protein: CASRERASYNEQFF.

About this clone itself: A read error may explain this, as a much larger clone is one base away. The rearrangement links TRBV18 to TRBJ1-2; D possibly corresponds to TRBD1 (6 bases). From germline, CDR1 is KGHSH and CDR2 LQKENI. The CDR3 runs to 14 residues. CDR3 loop: CASSSPRPGEGYTF. The CDR3 DNA is TGTGCCAGCTCATCACCGCGGCCAGGGGAGGGCTACACCTTC.